The 18 T cell receptor beta chains given below trace back to one sample, sequenced in a study of human T cells and chemical hapten exposure. Specified time point: patch test 2, 6 weeks after DPC sensitization. Stated treatment: therapeutic diphenylcyclopropenone sensitization with weekly scalp DPC. One entry per CDR3 protein, called by TCRdb with MiXCR from the RACE reads. The data contain about 140,000 distinct CDR3 sequences, approximately 12% of them singletons. This specimen consisted of whole blood, obtained in connection with sensitization to the hapten diphenylcyclopropenone (DPC). The source of these receptors is a woman aged 45-65 years with alopecia areata. Some clones in this sample may be carry-over from other donors' samples.

The J gene is TRBJ1-3, the V gene TRBV7-2; D is perhaps TRBD1 (5 bases). The V end lost 4 bases, the J end lost 4 bases, and 11 bases lay between the germline ends. The germline V gene has CDR1 SGHTA and CDR2 FQGNSA. The CDR3 has 14 amino acids. CDR3 in DNA: TGTGCCAGCAGCTGGCAGGGTGCCGGAAACACCATATATTTT. Its protein is CASSWQGAGNTIYF.

The chain employs TRBV29-1 and TRBJ2-2, with 14 bases fitting TRBD2. V lost 8 bases and J lost 8; bases outside the gene matches: 10. This CDR3 has 15 residues. The germline V gene encodes CDR1 SQVTM and CDR2 ANQGSEA. CDR3 sequence reads: CSSSGTSGSTGELFF. CDR3 DNA: TGCAGCTCCTCCGGGACTAGCGGGAGTACAGGGGAGCTGTTTTTT.

This clonotype has a count of ten or more. CDR3 nucleotides: TGCGCCAGCAGCCCCGGCGGCGGACCGGATCAAGAGACCCAGTACTTC. Translating gives CASSPGGGPDQETQYF. The chain links TRBV5-1 to TRBJ2-5; D ambiguous. Germline V lookup: CDR1 SGHRS, CDR2 YFSETQ. With 4 bases removed from V and 2 bases from J, the gap between germline ends came to 18 bases. The CDR3 has 16 residues.

This clonotype showed up many times. The chain links TRBV29-1 to TRBJ2-5, with D perhaps being TRBD1 or TRBD2 (6 bases each). The CDR3 has 12 residues. The germline gives CDR1 SQVTM, CDR2 ANQGSEA. Between the trimmed V and J ends, which lost 8 bases and 5 bases, there was a span of 15 bases. DNA for the CDR3: TGCAGCTCTGGGGGCGGAGGGGAGACCCAGTACTTC. Amino acid sequence: CSSGGGGETQYF.

The rearrangement links TRBV6-2 or TRBV6-3 to TRBJ2-1, with D maybe TRBD2 (5 bases). Trimming left V 6 bases short and J 9 bases short, with 15 bases between. The CDR3 consists of 13 residues. Germline V CDR1 and CDR2: MNHEY, SVGEGT. The CDR3 here is CASREASRSEQFF. CDR3 nucleotide sequence: TGTGCCAGCAGGGAGGCCTCAAGGAGTGAGCAGTTCTTC.

The chain employs TRBV28 and TRBJ2-7; D might be TRBD1 (6 bases). CDR3 length: 13 amino acids. Trimming pared 6 bases from V and 6 bases from J, leaving 15 bases between. Germline CDR1 reads MDHEN; CDR2 reads SYDVKM. CDR3 sequence (DNA): TGTGCCAGCAGCCGACAGGTCGCCGCCGAGCAGTACTTC. Encoded protein: CASSRQVAAEQYF.

The table lists this clonotype with a few counts. The V call is TRBV10-2, the J call TRBJ2-5, with 10 bases aligning to TRBD2. Germline assignment: CDR1 WSHSY and CDR2 SAAADI. With 6 bases clipped from V and 2 bases from J, the junction kept 15 bases outside the gene matches. The length of the CDR3 is 18 residues. The CDR3 nucleotides read TGCGCCAGCAGCCCGAGCGGGAGGGCCGCGGTCCCACAAGAGACCCAGTACTTC. It codes for CASSPSGRAAVPQETQYF.

This clonotype was seen a few times. The chain is built from TRBV20-1 and TRBJ2-1; 9 bases match TRBD2. Germline V lookup: CDR1 DFQATT, CDR2 SNEGSKA (reference sequence). Losses at the gene ends were 3 bases for V and 6 bases for J; bases not matched to a gene: 6. The CDR3 runs to 14 residues. The CDR3 DNA reads as TGCAGTGCTAGTAAGCGGGAGGTGGGCAATGAGCAGTTCTTC. Translation: CSASKREVGNEQFF.

This clonotype came up a few times. The chain combines TRBV24-1 with TRBJ1-2; TRBD1 agrees at 8 bases. With 4 bases clipped from V and 8 bases from J, the junction kept 8 bases outside the gene matches. This CDR3 has 14 residues. Germline CDR1 and CDR2: KGHDR and SFDVKD. The CDR3 coding sequence is TGTGCCACCAGTGAACCCGGACAGGGAGGCGGCTACACCTTC. Translating it yields CATSEPGQGGGYTF.

The CDR3 nucleotides are TGTGCCAGCAGCCAAGCCGACGGGAGTTTAGGCAAAAACATTCAGTACTTC. Its translation is CASSQADGSLGKNIQYF. The gene calls are TRBV4-2 and TRBJ2-4; D is possibly TRBD2 (6 bases). This CDR3 is 17 amino acids long. The V and J ends lost 1 base and 3 bases respectively, with 16 bases between them. CDR1 and CDR2 (germline): LGHNA, YNFKEQ.

The rearrangement links TRBV29-1 to TRBJ1-1; a possible D gene is TRBD1 (5 bases). Germline V CDR1 and CDR2: SQVTM, ANQGSEA. There are 12 residues in the CDR3. The V end was cut by 2 bases, the J end by 7 bases, with 11 bases between. Here the CDR3 DNA reads TGCAGCGTTGAACGGGGGGTAGGTGAAGCTTTCTTT. This translates into CSVERGVGEAFF.

V and J are TRBV5-1 and TRBJ2-7, with TRBD1 identical over 9 bases. This CDR3 has 14 amino acids. V lost 1 base, J lost 6 bases, and 5 bases stayed unmatched. Germline CDR1 and CDR2: SGHRS and YFSETQ. The CDR3 protein is CASSLQGQGTEQYF. The CDR3 DNA reads as TGCGCCAGCAGCTTGCAGGGACAGGGCACCGAGCAGTACTTC.

The chain employs TRBV27 and TRBJ1-1; D perhaps matches TRBD1 (6 bases). This CDR3 is built from 14 residues. V lost 7 bases to trimming and J lost 4 bases, with 16 bases between them. CDR1 is MNHEY and CDR2 is SMNVEV in the germline V gene (reference sequence). The CDR3 loop reads CASTPAGVGTEAFF. The CDR3 DNA is TGTGCCAGCACCCCGGCAGGGGTTGGCACTGAAGCTTTCTTT.

J is TRBJ2-2 and V is TRBV28; D might be TRBD1 or TRBD2, each matching 5 bases. Trimming took 6 bases from V and 7 from J, leaving 15 bases between them. The CDR3 contains 14 residues. The germline gives CDR1 MDHEN, CDR2 SYDVKM. The CDR3: CASSQGDRVGELFF. The DNA for the CDR3 is TGTGCCAGCAGCCAAGGGGACCGGGTCGGGGAGCTGTTTTTT.

This clonotype was seen ten or more times. The V call is TRBV12-3 or TRBV12-4, the J call TRBJ2-5; D not certain. The CDR3 has 19 amino acids. Trimming left V 3 bases short and J 0 bases short, with 23 bases between. The CDR3 region is CASSFGPIGMALNQETQYF. CDR3 DNA sequence: TGTGCCAGCAGTTTTGGGCCCATTGGGATGGCCTTAAACCAAGAGACCCAGTACTTC.

The CDR3 DNA reads TGCGCCAGCAGCTCTACACAGGGCGGTGGATCACCCCTCCACTTT. As protein: CASSSTQGGGSPLHF. This chain links TRBV5-1 with TRBJ1-6; maybe TRBD1 (6 bases). Trimming shortened V by 3 bases and J by 10 bases, and 17 bases separated the two germline ends. Germline CDR1 SGHRS, CDR2 YFSETQ. The CDR3 extends over 15 amino acids.

The chain is built from TRBV29-1 and TRBJ2-7; TRBD1 matches 10 bases. V dropped 6 bases and J dropped 1; count of bases not matched to a gene: 6. The CDR3 consists of 14 residues. The V gene's germline CDR1 is SQVTM and CDR2 ANQGSEA. CDR3 nucleotide sequence: TGCAGCGTAGCCGGGACAGGGGCGTCCTACGAGCAGTACTTC. Encoded protein: CSVAGTGASYEQYF.

The chain has TRBV7-9 and TRBJ1-1; D uncertain. The V gene's germline CDR1 is SEHNR and CDR2 FQNEAQ (reference sequence). This CDR3 spans 14 amino acids. Trimming removed 3 bases at V and 0 bases at J, with 8 bases between. The CDR3 protein is CASSFRSMNTEAFF. The CDR3 nucleotides read TGTGCCAGCAGCTTTAGGTCAATGAACACTGAAGCTTTCTTT.